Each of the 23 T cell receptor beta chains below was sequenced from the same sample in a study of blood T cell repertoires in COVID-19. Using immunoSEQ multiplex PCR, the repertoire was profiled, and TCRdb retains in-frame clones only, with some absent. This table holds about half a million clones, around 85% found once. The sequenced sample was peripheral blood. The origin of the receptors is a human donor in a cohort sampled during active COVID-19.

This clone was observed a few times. The CDR3 sequence: CASSTGQGQETQYF. CDR3 nucleotide sequence: TGTGCCAGCAGCACCGGACAGGGCCAAGAGACCCAGTACTTC. V usage is TRBV5-5 and J usage is TRBJ2-5; 8 bases are a match to TRBD1. J gave up 1 base and V 4 bases, and 3 bases lay outside the gene matches. This CDR3 is 14 amino acids long. Germline V gene lookup returns CDR1 SGHKS and CDR2 YYEKEE (reference sequence). Looking up the rest from reference TRBV5-5 and TRBJ2-5 gives the full variable domain: DAGVTQSPTHLIKTRGQQVTLRCSPISGHKSVSWYQQVLGQGPQFIFQYYEKEERGRGNFPDRFSARQFPNYSSELNVNALLLGDSALYLCASSTGQGQETQYFGPGTRLLVL.

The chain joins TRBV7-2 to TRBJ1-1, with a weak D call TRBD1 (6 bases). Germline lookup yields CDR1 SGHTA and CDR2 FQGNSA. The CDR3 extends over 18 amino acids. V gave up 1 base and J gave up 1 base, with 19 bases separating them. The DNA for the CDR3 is TGTGCCAGCAGCTTAGAGGGGGGGGGTCGACCCGGGAACACTGAAGCTTTCTTT. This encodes CASSLEGGGRPGNTEAFF.

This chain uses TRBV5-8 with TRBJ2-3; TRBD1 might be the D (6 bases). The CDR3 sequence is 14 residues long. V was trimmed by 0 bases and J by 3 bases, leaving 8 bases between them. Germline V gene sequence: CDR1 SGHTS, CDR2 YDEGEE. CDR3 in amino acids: CASSLAQGTDTQYF. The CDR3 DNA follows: TGTGCCAGCAGCTTGGCACAGGGAACAGATACGCAGTATTTT.

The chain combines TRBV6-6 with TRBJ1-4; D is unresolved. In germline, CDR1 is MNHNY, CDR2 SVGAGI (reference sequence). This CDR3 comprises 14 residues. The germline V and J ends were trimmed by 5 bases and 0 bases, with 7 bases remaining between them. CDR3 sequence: CASSDGATNEKLFF. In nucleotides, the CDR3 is TGTGCCAGCAGTGATGGAGCAACTAATGAAAAACTGTTTTTT.

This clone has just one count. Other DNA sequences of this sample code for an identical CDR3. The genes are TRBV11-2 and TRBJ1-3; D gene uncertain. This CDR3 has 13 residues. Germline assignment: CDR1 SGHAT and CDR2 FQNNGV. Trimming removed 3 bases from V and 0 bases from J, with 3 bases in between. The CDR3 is CASSFNSGNTIYF. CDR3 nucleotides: TGTGCCAGCAGCTTCAACTCTGGAAACACCATATATTTT.

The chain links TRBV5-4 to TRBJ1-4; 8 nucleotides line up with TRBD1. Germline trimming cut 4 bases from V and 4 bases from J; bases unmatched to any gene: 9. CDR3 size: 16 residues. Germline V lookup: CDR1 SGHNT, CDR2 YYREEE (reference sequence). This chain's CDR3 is CASSRGTGGSNEKLFF. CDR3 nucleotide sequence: TGTGCCAGCAGCCGCGGGACAGGCGGGAGTAATGAAAAACTGTTTTTT.

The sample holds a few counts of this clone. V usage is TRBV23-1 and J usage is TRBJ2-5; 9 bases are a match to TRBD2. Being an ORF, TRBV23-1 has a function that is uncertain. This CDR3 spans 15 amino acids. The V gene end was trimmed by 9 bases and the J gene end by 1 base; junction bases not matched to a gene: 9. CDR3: CARAPAGGRQETQYF. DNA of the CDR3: TGCGCCAGGGCACCAGCGGGAGGTCGCCAAGAGACCCAGTACTTC.

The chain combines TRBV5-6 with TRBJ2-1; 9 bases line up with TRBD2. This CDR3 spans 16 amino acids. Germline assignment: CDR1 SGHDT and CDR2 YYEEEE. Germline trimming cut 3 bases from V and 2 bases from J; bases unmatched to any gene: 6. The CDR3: CASSSLTSGPYNEQFF. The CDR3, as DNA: TGTGCCAGCAGCTCCTTGACTAGCGGCCCCTACAATGAGCAGTTCTTC.

The CDR3 region is CASSLQAGAYEQYF. CDR3 nucleotide sequence: TGTGCCAGCAGCCTACAAGCGGGGGCCTACGAGCAGTACTTC. This sequence joins TRBV7-3 and TRBJ2-7, with 8 nucleotides matching TRBD2. The V gene's germline CDR1 is SGHTA and CDR2 FQGTGA. CDR3 length equals 14 residues. Trimming at V came to 5 bases and at J to 2 bases, leaving 5 bases not matched to a gene. The variable domain in full, completed from reference TRBV7-3 and TRBJ2-7, reads GAGVSQTPSNKVTEKGKYVELRCDPISGHTALYWYRQSLGQGPEFLIYFQGTGAADDSGLPNDRFFAVRPEGSVSTLKIQRTERGDSAVYLCASSLQAGAYEQYFGPGTRLTVT.

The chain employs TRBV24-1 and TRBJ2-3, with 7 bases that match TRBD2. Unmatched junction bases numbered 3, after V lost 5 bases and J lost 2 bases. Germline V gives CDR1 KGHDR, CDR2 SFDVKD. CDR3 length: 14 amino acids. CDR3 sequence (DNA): TGTGCCACCAGTGCGGGAGGTTTCACAGATACGCAGTATTTT. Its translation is CATSAGGFTDTQYF.

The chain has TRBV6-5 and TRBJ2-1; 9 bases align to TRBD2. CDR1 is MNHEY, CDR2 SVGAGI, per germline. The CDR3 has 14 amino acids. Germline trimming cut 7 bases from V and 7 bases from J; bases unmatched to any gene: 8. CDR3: CASNPPGLANEQFF. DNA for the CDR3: TGTGCCAGCAATCCACCGGGACTAGCAAATGAGCAGTTCTTC.

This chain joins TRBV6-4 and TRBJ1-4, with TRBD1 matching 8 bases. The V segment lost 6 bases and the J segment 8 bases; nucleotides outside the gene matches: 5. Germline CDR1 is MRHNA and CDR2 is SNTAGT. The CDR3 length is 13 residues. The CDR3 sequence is CASSRDRGEKLFF. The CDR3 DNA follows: TGTGCCAGCAGCAGAGACAGGGGAGAAAAACTGTTTTTT.

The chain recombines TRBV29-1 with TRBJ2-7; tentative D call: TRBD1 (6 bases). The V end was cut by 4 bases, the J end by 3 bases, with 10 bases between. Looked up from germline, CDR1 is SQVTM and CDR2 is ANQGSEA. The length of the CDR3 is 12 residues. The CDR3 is CSVAYRDYEQYF. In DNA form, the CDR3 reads TGCAGCGTTGCCTACAGGGACTACGAGCAGTACTTC.

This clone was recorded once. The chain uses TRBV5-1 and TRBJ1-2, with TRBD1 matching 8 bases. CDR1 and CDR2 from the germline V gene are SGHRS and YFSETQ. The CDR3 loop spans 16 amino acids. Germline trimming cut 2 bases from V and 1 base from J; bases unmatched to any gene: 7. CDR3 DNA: TGCGCCAGCAGCTTCCTAATGACAGGGGATAACTATGGCTACACCTTC. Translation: CASSFLMTGDNYGYTF.

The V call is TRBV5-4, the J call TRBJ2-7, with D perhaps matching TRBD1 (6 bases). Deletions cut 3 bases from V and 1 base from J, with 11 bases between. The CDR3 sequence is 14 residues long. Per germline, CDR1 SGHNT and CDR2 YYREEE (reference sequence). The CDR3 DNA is TGTGCCAGCAGCTCAGGGGCCCAATCCTACGAGCAGTACTTC. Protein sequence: CASSSGAQSYEQYF.

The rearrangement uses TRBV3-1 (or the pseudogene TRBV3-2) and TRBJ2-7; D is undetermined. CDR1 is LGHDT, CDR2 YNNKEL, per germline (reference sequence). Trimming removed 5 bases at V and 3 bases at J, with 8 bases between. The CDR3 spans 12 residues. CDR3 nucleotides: TGTGCCAGCAGCACTACCCTCTACGAGCAGTACTTC. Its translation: CASSTTLYEQYF.

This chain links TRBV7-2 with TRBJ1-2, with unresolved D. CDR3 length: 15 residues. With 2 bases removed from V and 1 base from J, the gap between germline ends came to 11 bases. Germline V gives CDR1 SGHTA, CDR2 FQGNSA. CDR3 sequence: CASSLSANVNYGYTF. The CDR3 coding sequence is TGTGCCAGCAGCTTAAGCGCCAACGTTAACTATGGCTACACCTTC.

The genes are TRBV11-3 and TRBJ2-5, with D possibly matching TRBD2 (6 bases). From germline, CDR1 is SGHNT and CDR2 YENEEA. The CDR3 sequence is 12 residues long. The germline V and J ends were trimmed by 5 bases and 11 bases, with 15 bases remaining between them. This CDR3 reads CASSRDGRRQYF. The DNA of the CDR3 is TGTGCCAGCAGCCGTGATGGGAGGAGGCAGTACTTC.

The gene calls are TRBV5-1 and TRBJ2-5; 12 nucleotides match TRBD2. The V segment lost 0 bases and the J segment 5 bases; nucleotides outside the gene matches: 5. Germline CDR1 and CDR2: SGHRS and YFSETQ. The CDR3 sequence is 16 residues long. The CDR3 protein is CASSLGLAGEEETQYF. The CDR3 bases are TGCGCCAGCAGCTTGGGACTAGCGGGAGAGGAGGAGACCCAGTACTTC. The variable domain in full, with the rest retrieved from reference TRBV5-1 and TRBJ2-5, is KAGVTQTPRYLIKTRGQQVTLSCSPISGHRSVSWYQQTPGQGLQFLFEYFSETQRNKGNFPGRFSGRQFSNSRSEMNVSTLELGDSALYLCASSLGLAGEEETQYFGPGTRLLVL.

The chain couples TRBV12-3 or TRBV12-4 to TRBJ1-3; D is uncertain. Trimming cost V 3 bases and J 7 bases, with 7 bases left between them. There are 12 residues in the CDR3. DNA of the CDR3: TGTGCCAGCAGTTTCTCCGAGAACACCATATATTTT. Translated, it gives CASSFSENTIYF.

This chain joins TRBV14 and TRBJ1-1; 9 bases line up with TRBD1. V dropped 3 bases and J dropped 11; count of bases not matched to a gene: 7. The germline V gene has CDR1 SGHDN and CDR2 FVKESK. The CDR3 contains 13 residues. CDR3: CASSHAGQGAAFF. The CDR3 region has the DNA TGTGCCAGCAGCCATGCGGGACAGGGTGCGGCTTTCTTT. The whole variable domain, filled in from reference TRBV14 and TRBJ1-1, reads EAGVTQFPSHSVIEKGQTVTLRCDPISGHDNLYWYRRVMGKEIKFLLHFVKESKQDESGMPNNRFLAERTGGTYSTLKVQPAELEDSGVYFCASSHAGQGAAFFGQGTRLTVV.

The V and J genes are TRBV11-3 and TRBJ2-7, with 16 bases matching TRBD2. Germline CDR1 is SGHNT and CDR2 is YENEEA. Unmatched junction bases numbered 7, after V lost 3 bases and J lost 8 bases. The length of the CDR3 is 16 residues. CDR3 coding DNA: TGTGCCAGCAGCTTGTCCGGGACTAGCGGGAGGGCGAAGCAGTACTTC. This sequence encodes CASSLSGTSGRAKQYF.

CDR3 nucleotides: TGTGCCTGGGGGACTTCTGTTAACTATGGCTACACCTTC. Its protein product is CAWGTSVNYGYTF. The chain is built from TRBV30 and TRBJ1-2, with D possibly matching TRBD1 (5 bases). Trimming cost V 5 bases and J 1 base, with 11 bases left between them. The CDR3 is 13 amino acids. The germline gives CDR1 GTSNPN, CDR2 SVGIG (reference sequence).